Listed here are 20 T cell receptor beta chains from one sample, sequenced in a study of blood T cells in healthy people across ages. A sample-barcoded 5' primer and a J-beta primer mix were used in a second PCR of about 7 to 12 cycles. TCRdb used MiXCR to reprocess the 5' RACE reads, holding one entry per CDR3 protein. The repertoire has about 1.6 million distinct CDR3 sequences, approximately 32% of them found once; the top ten carry 11%. Sequencing input: blood. The receptors were sampled from a woman in her twenties or thirties in good health.

The V and J genes are TRBV7-9 and TRBJ1-2, with a possible D match to TRBD1 (6 bases). CDR1 SEHNR and CDR2 FQNEAQ come from the germline V gene (reference sequence). V was cut by 5 bases and J by 7 bases, with 20 bases left in between. This CDR3 is built from 15 residues. CDR3 loop: CASSLKQGMGGGYTF. CDR3 DNA sequence: TGTGCCAGCAGCCTCAAACAGGGAATGGGCGGTGGCTACACCTTC.

The chain combines TRBV3-1 with TRBJ1-2; the match to TRBD1 covers 8 bases. The J segment lost 4 bases and the V segment lost 4 bases, leaving 5 bases of the junction unmatched. Germline V gene sequence: CDR1 LGHDT, CDR2 YNNKEL (reference sequence). The CDR3 is 14 residues long. CDR3: CASSLRDRFYGYTF. Written as DNA, the CDR3 is TGTGCCAGCAGCCTACGGGACAGGTTCTATGGCTACACCTTC.

As to this clonotype: The junction differs from germline at one of its ends, possibly a read error. CDR3 amino acids: CASSLGSFVYTF. The CDR3 coding sequence is TGTGCCAGTAGCTTAGGGAGTTTCGTCTACACCTTC. V is TRBV7-8 and J is TRBJ1-2; D gene unclear. CDR3 size: 12 residues. The V gene's germline CDR1 is SGHVS and CDR2 FQNEAQ.

Here the CDR3 reads CASSPVGGNSPLHF. The CDR3 DNA reads TGTGCCAGCAGTCCGGTTGGGGGTAATTCACCCCTCCACTTT. The chain joins TRBV27 to TRBJ1-6; the D gene is possibly TRBD1 (5 bases). This CDR3 contains 14 residues. The germline V gene has CDR1 MNHEY and CDR2 SMNVEV (reference sequence). V lost 5 bases and J 6 bases, leaving 11 bases between the germline ends.

Points on this clonotype: This may come from a read error, since a much larger clone is one base off. The J gene is TRBJ2-5, the V gene TRBV27; unclear D gene. The germline gives CDR1 MNHEY, CDR2 SMNVEV (reference sequence). The length of the CDR3 is 13 residues. DNA for the CDR3: TGTGTCAGCAGTTTCCTAAACAGTGAGACCCAGTACTTC. Protein sequence: CVSSFLNSETQYF.

The chain uses TRBV11-2 and TRBJ2-7; no reliable D call. The CDR3 is 14 amino acids. V lost 0 bases and J lost 5, with 11 bases in between. In germline, CDR1 is SGHAT, CDR2 FQNNGV. Here the CDR3 DNA reads TGTGCCAGCAGCTTAGACTTGAGAGGCGACGAGCAGTACTTC. It is translated as CASSLDLRGDEQYF. Full variable domain (remainder filled in from reference TRBV11-2 and TRBJ2-7): EAGVAQSPRYKIIEKRQSVAFWCNPISGHATLYWYQQILGQGPKLLIQFQNNGVVDDSQLPKDRFSAERLKGVDSTLKIQPAKLEDSAVYLCASSLDLRGDEQYFGPGTRLTVT.

The chain recombines TRBV5-1 with TRBJ2-3, with TRBD2 identical over 11 bases. This CDR3 is 17 amino acids long. V shed 4 bases and J 0 bases; nucleotides not matched to a gene: 7. Germline CDR1 and CDR2: SGHRS and YFSETQ. CDR3 DNA: TGCGCCAGCAGCCAATCAAGACTAGCGGGGAGCACAGATACGCAGTATTTT. Residues: CASSQSRLAGSTDTQYF.

This clonotype was counted a single time. The chain uses TRBV7-3 and TRBJ1-4; D gene ambiguous. Trimming took off 3 bases at V and 0 bases at J, with 11 bases between the two ends. This CDR3 is built from 16 residues. Germline values: CDR1 SGHTA, CDR2 FQGTGA. The CDR3 protein is CASSLGNRATNEKLFF. Here the CDR3 DNA reads TGTGCCAGCAGCTTGGGAAACAGAGCAACTAATGAAAAACTGTTTTTT.

The chain is built from TRBV9 and TRBJ2-3; D is possibly TRBD2 (6 bases). V shed 0 bases and J shed 3 bases, with 11 bases lying between them. Germline CDR1 reads SGDLS; CDR2 reads YYNGEE. The CDR3 loop spans 15 amino acids. This chain's CDR3 is CASSVESGATDTQYF. Written as DNA, the CDR3 is TGTGCCAGCAGCGTAGAGTCGGGAGCGACAGATACGCAGTATTTT.

A word on this clonotype: The junction departs from the called germline gene at one end, perhaps through a read error. The CDR3 DNA is TGTGCCGGCAGCTTCCGAAGCCAGGGACTCACAGCTAACTATGGCTACACCTTC. Protein product: CAGSFRSQGLTANYGYTF. V is TRBV7-9 and J is TRBJ1-2, with D perhaps TRBD1 (5 bases). This CDR3 has 18 residues. The germline V gene has CDR1 SEHNR and CDR2 FQNEAQ (reference sequence).

CDR3 coding DNA: TGTGCCTGGAGTGTACGAGGGCGTACAGATACGCAGTATTTT. Residues: CAWSVRGRTDTQYF. The rearrangement links TRBV30 to TRBJ2-3, with D maybe TRBD2 (5 bases). The CDR3 is 14 residues long. V was pared by 0 bases and J by 3 bases, with 10 bases between. The germline CDR1 and CDR2 sequences are GTSNPN and SVGIG (reference sequence).

The rearrangement links TRBV2 to TRBJ1-2; no clear D. This CDR3 comprises 15 residues. Trimming took off 5 bases at V and 6 bases at J, with 19 bases between the two ends. The germline gives CDR1 SNHLY, CDR2 FYNNEI. This CDR3 reads CASSYLHGSSNGYTF. The CDR3 nucleotides are TGTGCCAGCAGTTACCTACACGGATCGTCGAATGGCTACACCTTC.

The chain links TRBV2 to TRBJ2-1; the match to TRBD2 covers 9 bases. The length of the CDR3 is 20 residues. The V gene end was trimmed by 3 bases and the J gene end by 4 bases; junction bases not matched to a gene: 19. Germline assignment: CDR1 SNHLY and CDR2 FYNNEI. The CDR3 coding sequence is TGTGCCAGCAGTGATGGGCAAGCGGGGGGCCTCCTCTCACTTTACAATGAGCAGTTCTTC. It specifies CASSDGQAGGLLSLYNEQFF.

In its sample, this clonotype was seen a few times. The V gene is TRBV11-2, the J gene TRBJ2-2, with 8 bases that match TRBD2. After removal of 1 base from V and 2 bases from J, the junction contained 3 bases not matched to a gene. Germline loops: CDR1 SGHAT, CDR2 FQNNGV. The CDR3 loop spans 16 amino acids. CDR3 amino acids: CASSLVAGLNTGELFF. CDR3 coding DNA: TGTGCCAGCAGCTTAGTAGCGGGGCTAAACACCGGGGAGCTGTTTTTT.

The gene calls are TRBV12-5 and TRBJ2-2; D is uncertain. This CDR3 has 17 amino acids. The germline CDR1 and CDR2 sequences are LGHNT and FRNRAP. The V end was cut by 0 bases, the J end by 3 bases, with 14 bases between. The CDR3 DNA follows: TGTGCTAGTGGTTTGGTAGTAGGGTATAAGGACACCGGGGAGCTGTTTTTT. This gives the protein CASGLVVGYKDTGELFF.

The DNA of the CDR3 is TGCAGTGCTCCTCGGACCCTGGGGGGCTACGAGCAGTACTTC. Its protein is CSAPRTLGGYEQYF. This sequence joins TRBV20-1 and TRBJ2-7, with D perhaps matching TRBD2 (6 bases). The CDR3 runs 14 residues. V gave up 5 bases and J gave up 3 bases, with 17 bases separating them. CDR1 and CDR2 from the germline V gene are DFQATT and SNEGSKA (reference sequence).

This clonotype was recorded a few times. The V call is TRBV21-1, the J call TRBJ2-4; the table's D call, TRBD1, was not checked against the DNA. The end of the DNA aligns better with TRBJ2-7, so the J call may be wrong. TRBV21-1 constitutes a pseudogene. The CDR3 has 14 amino acids. The chain's CDR3 is CGWDSRGARDEQYF. The DNA of the CDR3 is TGCGGGTGGGACAGCAGGGGCGCGCGTGACGAGCAGTACTTC.

This sequence joins TRBV7-2 and TRBJ2-1; the match to TRBD2 covers 8 bases. J was trimmed by 0 bases and V by 5 bases; bases with no gene match: 18. The V gene's germline CDR1 is SGHTA and CDR2 FQGNSA. CDR3 length: 20 amino acids. CDR3 residues: CASSTPRKGAGVLSYNEQFF. Here the CDR3 DNA reads TGTGCCAGCAGCACCCCGAGGAAAGGAGCGGGAGTCCTCTCCTACAATGAGCAGTTCTTC.

This clonotype has only a few counts. This rearrangement joins TRBV6-6 to TRBJ2-1; 9 positions agree with TRBD2. Germline CDR1 MNHNY, CDR2 SVGAGI (reference sequence). The CDR3 consists of 15 residues. The J segment lost 6 bases and the V segment lost 3 bases, leaving 6 bases of the junction unmatched. The CDR3 coding sequence is TGTGCCAGCAGTTATATTAGCGGGGGCCTCAATGAGCAGTTCTTC. Residues: CASSYISGGLNEQFF.

This chain uses TRBV20-1 with TRBJ2-3, with D perhaps TRBD1 or TRBD2 (5 bases each). The germline V gene encodes CDR1 DFQATT and CDR2 SNEGSKA (reference sequence). The CDR3 loop spans 14 amino acids. The V end was cut by 6 bases, the J end by 9 bases, with 22 bases between. The chain's CDR3 is CSARAGDSKGTQYF. CDR3 DNA sequence: TGCAGTGCCAGGGCGGGTGACTCCAAGGGGACGCAGTATTTT.